The 5 T cell receptor beta chains listed next were all sequenced from one sample in a study of neurological immune-mediated disorders. From the 5' RACE reads, TCRdb called clonotypes with MiXCR, one entry per CDR3 protein. The sample has about 40,000 distinct CDR3 sequences, 11% to 15% seen once; the top ten hold 25% to 30%. Sequenced sample: PBMCs. All receptors derive from a woman aged 45 to 65 with HTLV-1-associated myelopathy (HAM/TSP).

This clonotype was seen many times. The chain has TRBV20-1 and TRBJ1-2, with 9 bases aligning to TRBD1. In germline, CDR1 is DFQATT, CDR2 SNEGSKA (reference sequence). The CDR3 is 11 residues long. Trimming at V came to 6 bases and at J to 5 bases, leaving 1 base not matched to a gene. Here the CDR3 reads CSAGTGYGYTF. As DNA, the CDR3 is TGCAGTGCGGGGACAGGGTATGGCTACACCTTC.

Many counts were recorded for this clonotype. The rearrangement uses TRBV7-2 and TRBJ2-5; 7 nucleotides align to TRBD1. CDR3 size: 14 residues. Germline assignment: CDR1 SGHTA and CDR2 FQGNSA. J was trimmed by 2 bases and V by 3 bases; bases with no gene match: 3. The CDR3 loop reads CASSFRGRQETQYF. The DNA for the CDR3 is TGTGCCAGCAGCTTTAGGGGGCGTCAAGAGACCCAGTACTTC. The entire variable domain, with the rest obtained from reference TRBV7-2 and TRBJ2-5, is as follows: GAGVSQSPSNKVTEKGKDVELRCDPISGHTALYWYRQSLGQGLEFLIYFQGNSAPDKSGLPSDRFSAERTGGSVSTLTIQRTQQEDSAVYLCASSFRGRQETQYFGPGTRLLVL.

This clonotype was seen at least ten times. The chain uses TRBV4-2 and TRBJ1-2; D is possibly TRBD1 (5 bases). The germline CDR1 and CDR2 sequences are LGHNA and YNFKEQ. Between the trimmed V and J ends, which lost 0 bases and 1 base, there was a span of 9 bases. The CDR3 spans 15 residues. CDR3 amino acids: CASSQDRGFNYGYTF. The CDR3 DNA follows: TGTGCCAGCAGCCAAGATAGGGGTTTTAACTATGGCTACACCTTC.

This clonotype was seen repeatedly, ten times or more. V gene TRBV21-1 combines with J gene TRBJ1-2; TRBD1 is the table's D call and was not checked against the DNA. TRBV21-1 is a known pseudogene. The length of the CDR3 is 16 residues. The CDR3 is CASSKGPQSGNYGYTF. CDR3 in DNA: TGTGCCAGCAGCAAAGGGCCTCAATCAGGGAACTATGGCTACACCTTC.

This clonotype was observed a handful of times. V and J are TRBV18 and TRBJ2-7; D call uncertain. Germline loops: CDR1 KGHSH, CDR2 LQKENI. Trimming cost V 6 bases and J 7 bases, with 13 bases left between them. There are 12 residues in the CDR3. The chain's CDR3 is CASSLDGWEQYV. The CDR3 region has the DNA TGTGCCAGCTCCCTGGACGGATGGGAGCAGTACGTC.